What follows are 25 T cell receptor beta chains derived from one specimen sequenced in a study of T cell responses to AZD1222 COVID-19 vaccine. The repertoire was sequenced with immunoSEQ multiplex PCR; TCRdb's copy has only in-frame clones and lacks some. The sample consists of around 50,000 clones, about 88% of them appearing once. The source was peripheral blood, collected on day 0 of AZD1222 vaccination. Every receptor here comes from an adult in good health.

This chain connects TRBV27 to TRBJ1-6; possibly TRBD1 for D (5 bases). The CDR3 runs to 16 residues. Germline V CDR1 and CDR2: MNHEY, SMNVEV (reference sequence). The V end was cut by 2 bases, the J end by 6 bases, with 14 bases between. The CDR3 DNA sequence: TGTGCCAGCAGTTTAGAGCCGGGACGGATTAATTCACCCCTCCACTTT. This codes for CASSLEPGRINSPLHF.

The chain employs TRBV6-1 and TRBJ2-4; tentatively, D is TRBD1 (6 bases). CDR1 is MNHNS and CDR2 is SASEGT in the germline V gene. The CDR3 is made up of 17 amino acids. Deletions cut 2 bases from V and 0 bases from J, with 14 bases between. The CDR3 nucleotides are TGTGCCAGCAGTGAACCCGGACAGTTGAGAGCCAAAAACATTCAGTACTTC. Protein product: CASSEPGQLRAKNIQYF.

This clone was detected a few times. This chain connects TRBV6-5 to TRBJ1-5; D not resolved. The CDR3 extends over 15 amino acids. The germline V gene encodes CDR1 MNHEY and CDR2 SVGAGI. The V gene lost 11 bases and the J gene lost 0 bases, with 17 bases spanning the gap. This CDR3 is CASQKQPNSNQPQHF. Here the CDR3 DNA reads TGTGCCTCCCAAAAGCAGCCGAATAGCAATCAGCCCCAGCATTTT.

The count of this clone is one. The gene calls are TRBV6-6 and TRBJ1-4, with a tentative D call TRBD1 (6 bases). There are 13 residues in the CDR3. Trimming left V 6 bases short and J 7 bases short, with 12 bases between. Germline CDR1 reads MNHNY; CDR2 reads SVGAGI (reference sequence). Written as DNA, the CDR3 is TGTGCCAGCAGGCCAGACAGGTTTGAAAAACTGTTTTTT. The encoded protein is CASRPDRFEKLFF.

V is TRBV5-4 and J is TRBJ2-7; D is perhaps TRBD2 (6 bases). Germline V gives CDR1 SGHNT, CDR2 YYREEE (reference sequence). This CDR3 has 14 amino acids. The V end was cut by 4 bases, the J end by 4 bases, with 15 bases between. CDR3 sequence reads: CASSPAGRSYEQYF. The CDR3 coding sequence is TGTGCCAGCAGCCCCGCTGGGAGGAGTTACGAGCAGTACTTC.

This clone was found once. The chain carries TRBV27 and TRBJ2-7; D remains unclear. This CDR3 region has 14 residues. Germline-derived CDR1 and CDR2 are MNHEY and SMNVEV (reference sequence). The germline V and J ends were trimmed by 0 bases and 0 bases, with 6 bases remaining between them. The chain's CDR3 is CASSLSTSSYEQYF. The CDR3 DNA sequence: TGTGCCAGCAGTTTATCAACGAGCTCCTACGAGCAGTACTTC.

This chain uses TRBV6-5 with TRBJ2-3; D might be TRBD2 (7 bases). The CDR3 runs 16 residues. In germline, CDR1 is MNHEY, CDR2 SVGAGI. V was clipped by 4 bases and J by 1 base, with 15 bases between them. The CDR3 sequence is CASSLMGGGRTDTQYF. CDR3 bases: TGTGCCAGCAGTTTAATGGGGGGGGGCCGCACAGATACGCAGTATTTT.

The chain recombines TRBV18 with TRBJ1-3; possible D gene TRBD1, 6 bases. V gave up 6 bases and J gave up 0 bases, with 18 bases separating them. The CDR3 is 17 residues long. Germline CDR1 KGHSH, CDR2 LQKENI. In nucleotides, the CDR3 is TGTGCCAGCTCCCCAAGGACAGTCCGAACCTCTGGAAACACCATATATTTT. This codes for CASSPRTVRTSGNTIYF.

In this sample, this clone turned up a few times. The chain links TRBV5-1 to TRBJ1-1; D might be TRBD1 (5 bases). This CDR3 is 15 amino acids long. The V end lost 1 base, the J end lost 1 base, and 11 bases lay between the germline ends. CDR1 and CDR2 (germline): SGHRS, YFSETQ. The CDR3 reads CASSLTTTGNTEAFF. The CDR3 DNA reads TGCGCCAGCAGCTTGACCACCACAGGGAACACTGAAGCTTTCTTT.

V and J are TRBV27 and TRBJ2-2, with 8 nucleotides matching TRBD1. Germline CDR1 reads MNHEY; CDR2 reads SMNVEV (reference sequence). V lost 5 bases and J lost 4; bases outside the gene matches: 3. The CDR3 covers 14 residues. The CDR3 DNA is TGTGCCAGCAGTAGGACAGGGCTCACCGGGGAGCTGTTTTTT. Its translation is CASSRTGLTGELFF.

The J gene is TRBJ2-7, the V gene TRBV6-6; D ambiguous. Trimming removed 0 bases from V and 6 bases from J, with 9 bases in between. This CDR3 region has 13 residues. Germline V gene data show CDR1 as MNHNY and CDR2 as SVGAGI (reference sequence). Written as DNA, the CDR3 is TGTGCCAGCAGTTACTCGATTGGGATCGAGCAGTACTTC. This codes for CASSYSIGIEQYF.

V usage is TRBV5-1 and J usage is TRBJ2-3; the D gene is possibly TRBD1 (5 bases). V was trimmed by 4 bases and J by 3 bases, leaving 24 bases between them. CDR3 length: 18 residues. The germline V gene encodes CDR1 SGHRS and CDR2 YFSETQ. The CDR3 protein is CASSHIQGAHTSTDTQYF. DNA for the CDR3: TGCGCCAGCAGCCATATCCAGGGCGCGCACACTTCTACAGATACGCAGTATTTT.

This chain connects TRBV11-3 to TRBJ2-2; TRBD1 might be the D (6 bases). V lost 6 bases and J 1 base, leaving 6 bases between the germline ends. Germline values: CDR1 SGHNT, CDR2 YENEEA. The CDR3 loop spans 13 amino acids. CDR3 sequence (DNA): TGTGCCAGCAGGACAGGGAACACCGGGGAGCTGTTTTTT. This translates into CASRTGNTGELFF.

In DNA, the CDR3 is TGTGCCAGCAGCCAAGGGGGTTTAGATGAGCAGTTCTTC. It translates to CASSQGGLDEQFF. The V call is TRBV3-1 (or the pseudogene TRBV3-2), the J call TRBJ2-1; D is unclear. V was cut by 1 base and J by 8 bases, with 9 bases left in between. CDR3 size: 13 residues. Per germline, CDR1 LGHDT and CDR2 YNNKEL (reference sequence).

V and J are TRBV5-1 and TRBJ2-2, with 14 bases that match TRBD2. The J segment lost 5 bases and the V segment lost 4 bases, leaving 4 bases of the junction unmatched. The germline gives CDR1 SGHRS, CDR2 YFSETQ. The CDR3 is 16 residues long. The CDR3 DNA is TGCGCCAGCAGCGACCGGACTAGCGGGGGGACCGGGGAGCTGTTTTTT. Residues: CASSDRTSGGTGELFF.

The chain is built from TRBV3-1 (or the pseudogene TRBV3-2) and TRBJ2-1; the D is unclear. V was shortened by 3 bases and J by 4 bases, with 10 bases between the two germline ends. CDR1 and CDR2 from the germline V gene are LGHDT and YNNKEL (reference sequence). The CDR3 sequence is 14 residues long. CDR3 loop: CASSHWQEYNEQFF. For the CDR3, the DNA is TGTGCCAGCAGCCACTGGCAGGAATACAATGAGCAGTTCTTC.

The chain joins TRBV19 to TRBJ2-6; perhaps D is TRBD1 or TRBD2 (5 bases each). This CDR3 has 18 residues. Germline V gene data show CDR1 as LNHDA and CDR2 as SQIVND (reference sequence). Trimming removed 6 bases from V and 1 base from J, with 19 bases in between. CDR3 in DNA: TGTGCCAGTAGAAAGGGGCAAAACGAGGGATCTGGGGCCAACGTCCTGACTTTC. It is translated as CASRKGQNEGSGANVLTF.

V and J are TRBV7-2 and TRBJ1-6, with TRBD1 as a possible D gene (6 bases). The germline V gene has CDR1 SGHTA and CDR2 FQGNSA. With 0 bases removed from V and 9 bases from J, the gap between germline ends came to 15 bases. This CDR3 has 16 residues. CDR3 residues: CASSLALTGTGSPLHF. The CDR3 DNA reads TGTGCCAGCAGCTTAGCCTTGACAGGAACAGGTTCACCCCTCCACTTT.

The chain recombines TRBV3-1 (or the pseudogene TRBV3-2) with TRBJ2-2; TRBD1 agrees at 8 bases. With V trimmed by 0 bases and J by 0 bases, 18 bases remained unmatched. CDR1 LGHDT and CDR2 YNNKEL come from the germline V gene (reference sequence). The CDR3 is 22 residues long. CDR3 bases: TGTGCCAGCAGCCAAGAAAGATTCGGAGGACAGGGCGTCGCTGCGAACACCGGGGAGCTGTTTTTT. Translated, it gives CASSQERFGGQGVAANTGELFF.

The chain is built from TRBV12-3 or TRBV12-4 and TRBJ1-1, with a tentative D call TRBD1 (5 bases). CDR3 length: 12 residues. The V and J ends lost 3 bases and 6 bases respectively, with 8 bases between them. DNA of the CDR3: TGTGCCAGCAGTTTTGGGACCGCTGAAGCTTTCTTT. Its protein is CASSFGTAEAFF.

The chain employs TRBV5-6 and TRBJ1-1; D possibly corresponds to TRBD1 (5 bases). The V gene's germline CDR1 is SGHDT and CDR2 YYEEEE. The CDR3 extends over 13 amino acids. The germline V and J ends were trimmed by 0 bases and 4 bases, with 7 bases remaining between them. CDR3 nucleotides: TGTGCCAGCAGCTTGGCGGGACCCACTGAAGCTTTCTTT. Protein: CASSLAGPTEAFF.

The CDR3 nucleotides are TGTGCCAGCAGCTATAAAACAGGGGGGCCTAACTATGGCTACACCTTC. The encoded protein is CASSYKTGGPNYGYTF. The chain carries TRBV7-2 and TRBJ1-2; 8 nucleotides agree with TRBD1. Trimming removed 4 bases from V and 0 bases from J; junction bases left unmatched: 7. Germline V CDR1 and CDR2: SGHTA, FQGNSA. This CDR3 is 16 amino acids long.

This clone was detected once. The chain couples TRBV10-2 to TRBJ2-7; weak D call: TRBD2 (5 bases). The germline gives CDR1 WSHSY, CDR2 SAAADI. Trimming took off 5 bases at V and 6 bases at J, with 8 bases between the two ends. CDR3 length: 11 amino acids. The CDR3 DNA reads TGCGCCAGCAGTCTGGAGGTCGAGCAGTACTTC. Amino acid sequence: CASSLEVEQYF.

The chain uses TRBV7-2 and TRBJ2-7; 13 nucleotides align to TRBD2. The CDR3 length is 15 residues. The V segment lost 4 bases and the J segment 7 bases; nucleotides outside the gene matches: 7. Germline CDR1 is SGHTA and CDR2 is FQGNSA. CDR3 DNA: TGTGCCAGCAGCTCGCAGGGACTAGCGGGGAGGGAGCAGTACTTC. Translation: CASSSQGLAGREQYF.

This clone was counted a few times. V gene TRBV20-1 combines with J gene TRBJ2-7; D is possibly TRBD2 (5 bases). This CDR3 has 11 amino acids. The ends were cut back, 6 bases at V and 2 bases at J, with 8 bases in the middle. Germline loops: CDR1 DFQATT, CDR2 SNEGSKA (reference sequence). The CDR3: CSAEGTYEQYF. DNA of the CDR3: TGCAGTGCCGAGGGTACCTACGAGCAGTACTTC.